The 18 T cell receptor beta chains listed next were all sequenced from one sample in a study of a mutant IDH1 vaccine in newly diagnosed glioma. Assay used: immunoSEQ multiplex PCR; TCRdb lists only in-frame clones, some missing. The table lists some 90,000 clones, roughly 87% of them singletons, with about 5.3% in the top ten. Noted time point: baseline, week 1 (first vaccination visit). The treatment here: pre-vaccination baseline after standard-of-care therapy. The sequenced sample was PBMCs, obtained from a glioma patient treated with radiotherapy, temozolomide or both. The receptors stem from a man aged 40-49 years with glioma. Some clones in this sample may be carry-over from other donors' samples.

This chain joins TRBV7-9 and TRBJ2-2; the D gene is possibly TRBD2 (7 bases). V lost 8 bases and J lost 1, with 11 bases in between. Germline CDR1 SEHNR, CDR2 FQNEAQ (reference sequence). The CDR3 is made up of 14 amino acids. The CDR3 spells CASRRGGNTGELFF. As DNA, the CDR3 is TGTGCCAGCCGGAGGGGGGGGAACACCGGGGAGCTGTTTTTT.

CDR3 sequence reads: CASSYSGDPRNYGYTF. In DNA, the CDR3 is TGTGCCAGCAGTTACTCGGGGGACCCACGTAACTATGGCTACACCTTC. J is TRBJ1-2 and V is TRBV6-6; the D gene is possibly TRBD1 (5 bases). The CDR3 loop spans 16 amino acids. The germline CDR1 and CDR2 sequences are MNHNY and SVGAGI (reference sequence). V dropped 0 bases and J dropped 1 base, with 12 bases sitting between them.

As to this clone: Other DNA sequences in the sample encode the same CDR3. The chain recombines TRBV30 with TRBJ2-3; D not resolved. The CDR3 consists of 13 residues. Trimming took 1 base from V and 1 from J, leaving 6 bases between them. Germline V gene data show CDR1 as GTSNPN and CDR2 as SVGIG (reference sequence). CDR3: CAWSGSGTDTQYF. In DNA form, the CDR3 reads TGTGCCTGGAGTGGGTCCGGCACAGATACGCAGTATTTT.

The CDR3 loop is CASSIDSSGFGYTF. The CDR3 DNA reads as TGTGCCAGTAGTATAGACTCATCGGGATTTGGCTACACCTTC. V gene TRBV19 combines with J gene TRBJ1-2; D gene uncertain. CDR3 length equals 14 residues. Between the trimmed V and J ends, which lost 0 bases and 7 bases, there was a span of 12 bases. Germline assignment: CDR1 LNHDA and CDR2 SQIVND (reference sequence).

The chain couples TRBV19 to TRBJ1-2, with a tentative D call TRBD1 (5 bases). The length of the CDR3 is 15 residues. CDR1 is LNHDA and CDR2 is SQIVND in the germline V gene (reference sequence). Deletions cut 2 bases from V and 4 bases from J, with 14 bases between. This CDR3 is CASSISQQAFYGYTF. For the CDR3, the DNA is TGTGCCAGTAGTATAAGCCAACAGGCGTTCTATGGCTACACCTTC.

V usage is TRBV7-9 and J usage is TRBJ1-2; D perhaps matches TRBD1 (6 bases). V was cut by 1 base and J by 4 bases, with 13 bases left in between. From germline, CDR1 is SEHNR and CDR2 FQNEAQ (reference sequence). CDR3 size: 15 residues. The CDR3 DNA sequence: TGTGCCAGCAGCTTAGGGGGGGGCGCCAGCTATGGCTACACCTTC. Its protein product is CASSLGGGASYGYTF. Full variable domain (remainder filled in from reference TRBV7-9 and TRBJ1-2): DTGVSQNPRHKITKRGQNVTFRCDPISEHNRLYWYRQTLGQGPEFLTYFQNEAQLEKSRLLSDRFSAERPKGSFSTLEIQRTEQGDSAMYLCASSLGGGASYGYTFGSGTRLTVV.

CDR3: CASSFRGGRAGGELFF. CDR3 DNA: TGTGCCAGCAGCTTCCGGGGGGGCAGGGCTGGCGGGGAGCTGTTTTTT. The chain links TRBV7-2 to TRBJ2-2, with TRBD2 matching over 8 bases. CDR3 length: 16 amino acids. Germline V CDR1 and CDR2: SGHTA, FQGNSA. Trimming at V came to 3 bases and at J to 7 bases, leaving 10 bases not matched to a gene. The full variable domain, with the rest looked up from reference TRBV7-2 and TRBJ2-2, is GAGVSQSPSNKVTEKGKDVELRCDPISGHTALYWYRQSLGQGLEFLIYFQGNSAPDKSGLPSDRFSAERTGGSVSTLTIQRTQQEDSAVYLCASSFRGGRAGGELFFGEGSRLTVL.

This chain joins TRBV6-1 and TRBJ1-5, with TRBD1 identical over 7 bases. V trimming: 4 bases; J trimming: 3 bases; junction bases outside the gene matches: 3. The germline V gene encodes CDR1 MNHNS and CDR2 SASEGT. The CDR3 covers 14 residues. CDR3 nucleotides: TGTGCCAGCAGTGGCGGGACAGCCAATCAGCCCCAGCATTTT. This translates into CASSGGTANQPQHF.

This clone occurred a few times. The gene calls are TRBV19 and TRBJ2-6; D remains unclear. Looked up from germline, CDR1 is LNHDA and CDR2 is SQIVND (reference sequence). The length of the CDR3 is 16 residues. V lost 4 bases to trimming and J lost 0 bases, with 10 bases between them. The CDR3 reads CASSTLHSSGANVLTF. DNA for the CDR3: TGTGCCAGTAGTACCCTTCATAGCTCTGGGGCCAACGTCCTGACTTTC.

J is TRBJ1-2 and V is TRBV10-1; weak D call: TRBD1 (5 bases). CDR1 is WNHNN, CDR2 SYGVQD, per germline (reference sequence). V gave up 4 bases and J gave up 3 bases, with 9 bases separating them. This CDR3 region has 13 residues. DNA of the CDR3: TGCGCCAGCAGTGGTGGGGGTCACTATGGCTACACCTTC. Protein product: CASSGGGHYGYTF.

The V gene is TRBV7-2, the J gene TRBJ1-5; D is perhaps TRBD1 (6 bases). V was clipped by 5 bases and J by 8 bases, with 16 bases between them. The germline V gene has CDR1 SGHTA and CDR2 FQGNSA. This CDR3 contains 14 residues. CDR3 nucleotide sequence: TGTGCCAGCAGCGAAGACAGGTTGCGCGAGCCCCAGCATTTT. This codes for CASSEDRLREPQHF. The variable domain in full, completed from reference TRBV7-2 and TRBJ1-5, reads GAGVSQSPSNKVTEKGKDVELRCDPISGHTALYWYRQSLGQGLEFLIYFQGNSAPDKSGLPSDRFSAERTGGSVSTLTIQRTQQEDSAVYLCASSEDRLREPQHFGDGTRLSIL.

The chain joins TRBV4-2 to TRBJ1-2, with D unclear. From germline, CDR1 is LGHNA and CDR2 YNFKEQ. V lost 0 bases and J 4 bases, leaving 9 bases between the germline ends. The CDR3 is 14 amino acids. The DNA for the CDR3 is TGTGCCAGCAGCCAAGAACTACGGCCCTATGGCTACACCTTC. Translating it yields CASSQELRPYGYTF.

V and J are TRBV18 and TRBJ2-5; a weak D match, TRBD1 (5 bases). The CDR3 has 14 amino acids. Germline values: CDR1 KGHSH, CDR2 LQKENI. Trimming took 5 bases from V and 2 from J, leaving 12 bases between them. As DNA, the CDR3 is TGTGCCAGCTCAAAAGGACAAGTACAAGAGACCCAGTACTTC. Translated, it gives CASSKGQVQETQYF.

The rearrangement joins TRBV6-5 to TRBJ1-5; possibly TRBD1 for D (6 bases). Deletions cut 1 base from V and 4 bases from J, with 11 bases between. The germline V gene has CDR1 MNHEY and CDR2 SVGAGI. The CDR3 runs to 15 residues. The CDR3 DNA sequence: TGTGCCAGCAGTTACTATCGGGGGGCGAATCAGCCCCAGCATTTT. This sequence encodes CASSYYRGANQPQHF.

This chain joins TRBV7-9 and TRBJ2-7, with a tentative D call TRBD2 (6 bases). In germline, CDR1 is SEHNR, CDR2 FQNEAQ (reference sequence). With 5 bases removed from V and 2 bases from J, the gap between germline ends came to 10 bases. The CDR3 runs to 13 residues. The CDR3 nucleotides are TGTGCCAGCAGCGAAGGAGGGCCCTACGAGCAGTACTTC. It encodes CASSEGGPYEQYF.

The gene calls are TRBV7-6 and TRBJ2-7, with D possibly being TRBD1 or TRBD2 (5 bases each). This CDR3 comprises 12 residues. Germline values: CDR1 SGHVS, CDR2 FNYEAQ. V shed 1 base and J shed 5 bases, with 6 bases lying between them. The CDR3 nucleotides read TGTGCCAGCAGCTTAGGAGGGGACGAGCAGTACTTC. Its protein product is CASSLGGDEQYF.

This chain links TRBV6-5 with TRBJ2-7; the D is unclear. Trimming took 6 bases from V and 4 from J, leaving 16 bases between them. CDR1 is MNHEY, CDR2 SVGAGI, per germline. The CDR3 spans 14 residues. CDR3 region: CASSAVSQVYEQYF. CDR3 nucleotides: TGTGCCAGCAGCGCTGTCAGTCAGGTATACGAGCAGTACTTC.

This clone was counted a few times. The chain couples TRBV7-9 to TRBJ2-4; 7 bases are a match to TRBD2. J gave up 1 base and V 1 base, and 4 bases lay outside the gene matches. Per the germline V gene, CDR1 is SEHNR and CDR2 is FQNEAQ (reference sequence). CDR3 size: 16 residues. The CDR3 protein is CASSLESGAAKNIQYF. CDR3 DNA: TGTGCCAGCAGCTTAGAGAGCGGGGCGGCCAAAAACATTCAGTACTTC.